A selection of T cell receptor beta chains follows, all from one sample in a study of blood T cell repertoires in COVID-19. Assay: immunoSEQ multiplex PCR; the TCRdb copy retains only in-frame clones and omits some. Among 250,000 or so clones listed, about 87% were seen once. Sequencing input: PBMCs or T cells enriched from blood (not recorded which). The receptors derive from a woman aged 25 to 39 with acute COVID-19. CDR3s include the opening cysteine and the closing phenylalanine or tryptophan. A D gene is named only where the DNA matches it firmly. Only part of the rows carry a size: once, few, many, or a class if the clone is expanded.

d_call,clone_size,j_call,v_call,cdr3_aa,cdr3_nt
NA,NA,TRBJ2-3,TRBV7-9,CASSLRTPSTDTQYF,TGTGCCAGCAGCTTAAGAACTCCTAGCACAGATACGCAGTATTTT
NA,NA,TRBJ2-7,TRBV4-3,CASSQYLEQGKYEQYF,TGCGCCAGCAGCCAATACTTGGAACAGGGTAAATACGAGCAGTACTTC
TRBD1,NA,TRBJ2-3,TRBV28,CASSSRTGPGDTQYF,TGTGCCAGCAGTTCCCGGACAGGACCAGGGGATACGCAGTATTTT
TRBD1,NA,TRBJ2-7,TRBV7-6,CASSPAGGQGTEQYF,TGTGCCAGCAGCCCTGCAGGGGGACAGGGGACCGAGCAGTACTTC
TRBD2,NA,TRBJ2-1,TRBV5-1,CASSPSGRAGEQFF,TGCGCCAGCAGCCCTAGCGGGAGGGCCGGTGAGCAGTTCTTC
TRBD2,NA,TRBJ2-6,TRBV7-9,CASSLGEGGPNFWANVLTF,TGTGCCAGCAGCTTAGGGGAGGGAGGCCCTAACTTCTGGGCCAACGTCCTGACTTTC
NA,NA,TRBJ2-3,TRBV5-8,CASSVYSGSTDTQYF,TGTGCCAGCAGCGTGTATAGCGGTAGCACAGATACGCAGTATTTT
TRBD2,NA,TRBJ2-7,TRBV3-1/TRBV3-2,CASSQGGDEQYF,TGTGCCAGCAGCCAGGGGGGGGACGAGCAGTACTTC
TRBD2,NA,TRBJ2-1,TRBV29-1,CSYRGGGNEQFF,TGCAGCTACAGAGGCGGGGGCAATGAGCAGTTCTTC
NA,NA,TRBJ1-3,TRBV7-8,CASSATGSGNTIYF,TGTGCCAGCAGCGCAACAGGGTCCGGAAACACCATATATTTT
TRBD2,NA,TRBJ2-7,TRBV27,CASSLSWEGGFYEQYF,TGTGCCAGCAGTTTATCGTGGGAGGGCGGATTCTACGAGCAGTACTTC
NA,NA,TRBJ1-5,TRBV28,CASSWTRSNQPQHF,TGTGCCAGCAGTTGGACACGTAGCAATCAGCCCCAGCATTTT
TRBD1,NA,TRBJ1-1,TRBV6-6,CASSPDVGWRQGRKTEAFF,TGTGCCAGCAGTCCCGACGTTGGGTGGAGACAGGGGCGAAAGACTGAAGCTTTCTTT
NA,NA,TRBJ1-4,TRBV30,CAWMGGREYEKLFF,TGTGCCTGGATGGGAGGGAGAGAGTATGAAAAACTGTTTTTT
NA,NA,TRBJ2-7,TRBV12-3/TRBV12-4,CASSSNYEQYF,TGTGCCAGCAGTTCTAACTACGAGCAGTACTTC
NA,NA,TRBJ2-3,TRBV2,CATDATSTDTQYF,TGTGCCACAGACGCGACTAGCACAGATACGCAGTATTTT
NA,NA,TRBJ1-3,TRBV9,CASSAISAGNTIYF,TGTGCCAGCAGCGCTATCTCGGCTGGAAACACCATATATTTT
TRBD1,NA,TRBJ1-1,TRBV15,CATSGQGANTEAFF,TGTGCCACCAGCGGACAGGGGGCGAACACTGAAGCTTTCTTT
NA,NA,TRBJ2-7,TRBV10-3,CAISERLAYEQYF,TGTGCCATCAGTGAGAGGCTAGCCTACGAGCAGTACTTC
NA,NA,TRBJ1-2,TRBV19,CASSNAGQQYYGYTF,TGTGCCAGTAGTAACGCAGGACAGCAATACTATGGCTACACCTTC
NA,NA,TRBJ1-5,TRBV7-8,CASSLQGSSNQPQHF,TGTGCCAGCAGCCTCCAAGGGAGTTCCAATCAGCCCCAGCATTTT
NA,NA,TRBJ1-2,TRBV4-1,CASSQVSGSYGYTF,TGCGCCAGCAGCCAAGTTAGCGGTTCCTATGGCTACACCTTC
TRBD2,NA,TRBJ2-2,TRBV9,CASSGTSGKQAGELFF,TGTGCCAGCAGCGGGACTAGCGGGAAACAGGCTGGGGAGCTGTTTTTT
NA,NA,TRBJ2-1,TRBV4-1,CASSQRGGLSYNEQFF,TGCGCCAGCAGCCAAAGAGGGGGTCTATCCTACAATGAGCAGTTCTTC
NA,NA,TRBJ2-3,TRBV28,CASVTGGTTIYTQYF,TGTGCCAGCGTCACGGGCGGGACCACCATATATACGCAGTATTTT
NA,NA,TRBJ2-1,TRBV7-8,CASSFDARWYNEQFF,TGTGCCAGCAGCTTCGATGCCCGGTGGTACAATGAGCAGTTCTTC
TRBD2,NA,TRBJ2-4,TRBV2,CASSEAPGGGLAKNIQYF,TGTGCCAGCAGTGAAGCCCCGGGCGGGGGACTAGCCAAAAACATTCAGTACTTC
NA,NA,TRBJ1-6,TRBV10-3,CAISESRGWANNSPLHF,TGTGCCATCAGTGAATCAAGGGGATGGGCTAATAATTCACCCCTCCACTTT
TRBD1,NA,TRBJ2-7,TRBV10-3,CAISVGQDLYEQYF,TGTGCCATCAGTGTCGGACAGGACCTTTACGAGCAGTACTTC
TRBD1,once,TRBJ2-7,TRBV7-8,CASSLKIQGAYEQYF,TGTGCCAGCAGCTTAAAAATTCAGGGGGCCTACGAGCAGTACTTC
TRBD1,NA,TRBJ1-5,TRBV7-2,CASSRDSSANQPQHF,TGTGCCAGCAGCCGGGACAGCTCTGCTAATCAGCCCCAGCATTTT
NA,NA,TRBJ1-1,TRBV7-9,CASSSLDRNTEAFF,TGTGCCAGCAGCTCCCTGGACAGGAACACTGAAGCTTTCTTT
TRBD1,NA,TRBJ1-6,TRBV5-6,CASSLWDRGSPLHF,TGTGCCAGCAGCTTGTGGGACAGAGGATCACCCCTCCACTTT
NA,few,TRBJ2-7,TRBV3-1/TRBV3-2,CASSSREVRYEQYF,TGTGCCAGCAGCTCACGGGAAGTACGCTACGAGCAGTACTTC
NA,once,TRBJ1-1,TRBV6-2/TRBV6-3,CASSDGGAGNTEAFF,TGTGCCAGCAGTGACGGAGGGGCGGGAAACACTGAAGCTTTCTTT
NA,NA,TRBJ1-5,TRBV5-6,CASSLTPDSNQPQHF,TGTGCCAGCAGCTTGACGCCAGATAGCAATCAGCCCCAGCATTTT
NA,NA,TRBJ1-5,TRBV21-1,CASSKGTGGGNQPQHF,TGTGCCAGCAGCAAAGGGACAGGGGGAGGCAATCAGCCCCAGCATTTT
NA,NA,TRBJ1-1,TRBV10-3,CAIRVAGENTEAFF,TGTGCCATCAGAGTAGCCGGGGAGAACACTGAAGCTTTCTTT
TRBD1,NA,TRBJ2-7,TRBV18,CASSPLGQGAPDEQYF,TGTGCCAGCTCACCTCTCGGACAGGGGGCTCCCGACGAGCAGTACTTC
NA,NA,TRBJ2-7,TRBV6-6,CASSYPGIAYEQYF,TGTGCCAGCAGTTACCCGGGGATTGCCTACGAGCAGTACTTC
NA,few,TRBJ1-5,TRBV7-8,CASSYGGSNQPQHF,TGTGCCAGCAGCTATGGCGGCAGTAATCAGCCCCAGCATTTT
NA,NA,TRBJ2-3,TRBV19,CASSPTGPTDTQYF,TGTGCCAGTAGTCCGACAGGTCCCACAGATACGCAGTATTTT